This TCR beta chain came from a study of cytomegalovirus exposure and HLA in healthy donors. This clone has just one count. Germline lookup yields CDR1 MGHRA and CDR2 YSYEKL. The CDR3 totals 16 residues. Trimming took 3 bases from V and 5 from J, leaving 16 bases between them. The repertoire was sequenced with immunoSEQ multiplex PCR; TCRdb's copy has only in-frame clones and lacks some. The profile shows 97,000 or so clones, around 90% of them singletons. The sequenced material came from PBMCs. This TCR came from a woman in her 30s in good health and CMV-seronegative. The V call is TRBV4-1, the J call TRBJ2-2; maybe TRBD1 (6 bases). CDR3 coding DNA: TGCGCCAGCAGCCAGCTAACAGGGACCGATACCGGGGAGCTGTTTTTT. This sequence encodes CASSQLTGTDTGELFF.